Only a few counts were recorded for the clone carrying this TCR beta chain. Its antigen is undetermined. The TCR beta libraries were generated through quantitative 5'-RACE incorporating molecular barcodes. TCRdb re-derived calls from the 5' RACE reads in MiXCR, one entry per CDR3 protein. The sample holds fewer than 400,000 distinct CDR3 sequences, 14% to 15% seen once. This sample is drawn from a study of CD8 T cells in ankylosing spondylitis. Study conclusions and caveats: Made up of eight highly homologous variants, a TCR beta motif appeared characteristic of ankylosing spondylitis blood. Disease-linked clones were reportedly significantly enriched in matched ankylosing spondylitis synovial fluid. In peripheral blood, disease-linked CD8+ clones occurred at relatively low frequencies.

The V gene's germline CDR1 is SGHRS and CDR2 YFSETQ. This CDR3 comprises 15 residues. The germline V and J ends were trimmed by 4 bases and 3 bases, with 16 bases remaining between them. This chain connects TRBV5-1 to TRBJ1-1, with TRBD1 as a possible D gene (5 bases). This receptor was identified in a male donor with ankylosing spondylitis or in good health (not recorded which). Source material: blood, either unsorted or a sorted T cell fraction (not recorded which). CDR3 DNA sequence: TGCGCCAGCAGCGAGAAGGGGATCGGGGACACTGAAGCTTTCTTT. It is translated as CASSEKGIGDTEAFF.